This TCR beta chain emerged from a study of T cell changes during pregnancy in multiple sclerosis. CDR1 and CDR2 (germline): SGHDT, YYEEEE. With 0 bases removed from V and 4 bases from J, the gap between germline ends came to 13 bases. The CDR3 contains 15 residues. The table came from immunoSEQ multiplex PCR; TCRdb's copy has only in-frame clones and leaves some out. The sample includes tens of thousands of clones, 85% to 95% of them seen just once. The rearrangement uses TRBV5-6 and TRBJ1-1, with D perhaps matching TRBD1 (5 bases). The receptor was isolated from a female donor in good health, enrolled as a control in a pregnancy study. Material: peripheral blood, obtained in the third trimester of pregnancy. CDR3 nucleotides: TGTGCCAGCAGCTTGGGGGCAGGGAGGGGCACTGAAGCTTTCTTT. It is translated as CASSLGAGRGTEAFF.